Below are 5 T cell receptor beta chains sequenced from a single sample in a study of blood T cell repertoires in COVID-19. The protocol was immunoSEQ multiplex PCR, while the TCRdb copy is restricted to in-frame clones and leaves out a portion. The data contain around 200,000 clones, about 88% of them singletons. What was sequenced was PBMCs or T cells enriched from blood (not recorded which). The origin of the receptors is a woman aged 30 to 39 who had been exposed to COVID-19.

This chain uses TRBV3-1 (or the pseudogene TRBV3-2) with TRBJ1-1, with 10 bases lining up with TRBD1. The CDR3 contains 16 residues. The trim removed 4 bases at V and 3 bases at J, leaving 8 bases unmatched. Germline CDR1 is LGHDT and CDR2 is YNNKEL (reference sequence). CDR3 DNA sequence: TGTGCCAGCAGCCGAGGGAGACAGGGGGCCGACACTGAAGCTTTCTTT. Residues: CASSRGRQGADTEAFF.

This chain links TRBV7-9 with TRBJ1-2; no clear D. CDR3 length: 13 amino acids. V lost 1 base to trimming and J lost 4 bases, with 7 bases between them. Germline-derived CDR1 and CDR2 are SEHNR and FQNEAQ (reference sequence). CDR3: CASSLGAGYGYTF. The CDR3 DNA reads TGTGCCAGCAGCTTAGGGGCAGGCTATGGCTACACCTTC.

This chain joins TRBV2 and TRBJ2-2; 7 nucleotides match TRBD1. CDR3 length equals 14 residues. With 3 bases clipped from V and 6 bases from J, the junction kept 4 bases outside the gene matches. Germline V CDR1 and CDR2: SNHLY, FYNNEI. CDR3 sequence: CASSETGLAGELFF. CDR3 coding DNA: TGTGCCAGCAGTGAGACAGGGCTCGCCGGGGAGCTGTTTTTT.

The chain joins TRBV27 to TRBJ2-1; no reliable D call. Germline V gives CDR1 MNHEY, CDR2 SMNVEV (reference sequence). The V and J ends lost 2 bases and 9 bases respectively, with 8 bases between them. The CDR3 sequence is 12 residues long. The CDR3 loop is CASSLGSGEQFF. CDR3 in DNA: TGTGCCAGCAGTTTAGGCTCGGGTGAGCAGTTCTTC.

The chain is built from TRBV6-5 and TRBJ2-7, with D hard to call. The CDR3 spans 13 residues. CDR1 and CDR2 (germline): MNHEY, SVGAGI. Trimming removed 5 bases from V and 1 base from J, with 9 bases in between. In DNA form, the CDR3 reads TGTGCCAGCAGTACGATGAGATCCTACGAGCAGTACTTC. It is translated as CASSTMRSYEQYF.